These T cell receptor beta chains were read from a single sample in a study of shared clonotypes between healthy human individuals. Using immunoSEQ multiplex PCR, the repertoire was profiled, and TCRdb retains in-frame clones only, with some absent. The table records over 2 million clones, 92% of them present only once. The sequenced sample consisted of naive CD4+ T cells from PBMCs. The receptors shown here come from a man younger than 35 in good health. Some clones in this sample may be carry-over from other donors' samples. Each CDR3 is given with its conserved first and last residue. A D gene is named only where the DNA matches it firmly. A clone size is listed for some rows: how often the clone was seen (once, few, many), or a class if it is expanded.

CDR3	DNA	D	size	V	J
CASSPGTAYEQYF	TGTGCCAGCAGTCCCGGGACGGCATACGAGCAGTACTTC	-	-	TRBV5-6	TRBJ2-7
CASSLAVAHSQYF	TGTGCCAGCAGCTTAGCGGTTGCACATAGTCAGTACTTC	-	-	TRBV7-8	TRBJ2-7
CASSLGRGGRWDTQYF	TGTGCCAGCAGCTTAGGAAGAGGCGGGAGGTGGGATACGCAGTATTTT	TRBD2	-	TRBV7-2	TRBJ2-3
CASSSFDGRAHEQYF	TGTGCCAGCAGTTCCTTTGACGGGAGGGCCCACGAGCAGTACTTC	TRBD2	-	TRBV6-5	TRBJ2-7
CASSQWTGASYEQYF	TGCGCCAGCAGCCAATGGACAGGGGCCTCCTACGAGCAGTACTTC	TRBD1	-	TRBV5-1	TRBJ2-7
CSVEGLISGSSYNEQFF	TGCAGCGTTGAAGGTCTGATTAGCGGGAGCTCCTACAATGAGCAGTTCTTC	TRBD2	-	TRBV29-1	TRBJ2-1
CASSLGGSDTQYF	TGTGCCAGCAGCTTAGGGGGCTCAGATACGCAGTATTTT	-	-	TRBV7-8	TRBJ2-3
CASSLGLAGHIQETQYF	TGTGCCAGCAGTTTGGGGCTAGCGGGCCACATACAAGAGACCCAGTACTTC	TRBD2	-	TRBV28	TRBJ2-5
CASSPVDREETQYF	TGTGCCAGCAGCCCGGTCGACAGGGAGGAGACCCAGTACTTC	TRBD1	-	TRBV4-2	TRBJ2-5
CASSLGSSGSYYEQYF	TGCGCCAGCAGCTTGGGTTCTAGCGGGAGCTACTACGAGCAGTACTTC	TRBD2	-	TRBV5-1	TRBJ2-7
CASSEARLSLAKNIQYF	TGTGCCAGCAGTGAAGCGCGACTCTCATTAGCCAAAAACATTCAGTACTTC	-	-	TRBV6-1	TRBJ2-4
CATSRAATKTGGTYEQYF	TGTGCCACCAGCAGAGCGGCAACCAAAACGGGAGGAACCTACGAGCAGTACTTC	TRBD2	-	TRBV15	TRBJ2-7
CASSYLRNTIYF	TGTGCCAGCAGTTACCTCCGAAACACCATATATTTT	-	once	TRBV6-6	TRBJ1-3
CASSLAGADTQYF	TGTGCCAGCAGCTTGGCGGGGGCAGATACGCAGTATTTT	-	-	TRBV5-6	TRBJ2-3
CASGPDRLTNVLTF	TGTGCCAGCGGACCGGACAGGCTGACCAACGTCCTGACTTTC	TRBD1	few	TRBV28	TRBJ2-6
CASSSMHLAGGPIYEQYF	TGCGCCAGCAGCTCCATGCACCTAGCGGGAGGGCCTATCTACGAGCAGTACTTC	TRBD2	-	TRBV5-1	TRBJ2-7
CASSPRTGQAKNIQYF	TGTGCCAGCAGCCCGCGGACAGGCCAAGCCAAAAACATTCAGTACTTC	TRBD1	-	TRBV28	TRBJ2-4
CASSQASDRVYEQYF	TGCGCCAGCAGCCAAGCCTCTGACAGGGTCTACGAGCAGTACTTC	TRBD1	-	TRBV4-3	TRBJ2-7
CASSGWGQGVGEKLFF	TGTGCCAGCAGCGGGTGGGGGCAGGGTGTGGGTGAAAAACTGTTTTTT	-	-	TRBV28	TRBJ1-4
CASSPRLRDNEQFF	TGTGCCAGCAGTCCCCGATTGCGGGACAATGAGCAGTTCTTC	-	once	TRBV27	TRBJ2-1
CASSRATDTQYF	TGTGCCAGCAGCCGGGCTACAGATACGCAGTATTTT	-	once	TRBV4-2	TRBJ2-3
CASSWDGEYTEAFF	TGCGCCAGCAGCTGGGACGGAGAGTACACTGAAGCTTTCTTT	-	-	TRBV5-1	TRBJ1-1
CATKDRGRNEQFF	TGTGCCACTAAAGACAGGGGGAGGAATGAGCAGTTCTTC	TRBD1	-	TRBV7-8	TRBJ2-1
CASSLVGGPRNTGELFF	TGTGCCAGCAGCTTGGTTGGGGGGCCAAGGAACACCGGGGAGCTGTTTTTT	-	-	TRBV5-6	TRBJ2-2
CASSKARVNQPQHF	TGTGCCAGTAGTAAGGCCAGGGTGAATCAGCCCCAGCATTTT	-	once	TRBV19	TRBJ1-5
CASSLAEGAGGRANNEQFF	TGTGCCAGCAGCTTAGCAGAGGGAGCGGGAGGCAGAGCTAACAATGAGCAGTTCTTC	TRBD2	-	TRBV7-2	TRBJ2-1
CASSLNPHGAGGSNEQFF	TGTGCCAGCAGCTTAAACCCCCACGGTGCGGGAGGTTCCAATGAGCAGTTCTTC	TRBD2	-	TRBV7-3	TRBJ2-1
CASSLRQAAGEQYF	TGTGCCAGCAGTCTTAGACAGGCCGCGGGGGAGCAGTACTTC	-	-	TRBV28	TRBJ2-7
CASSPTGATIYF	TGTGCCAGCAGTCCAACAGGGGCCACCATATATTTT	TRBD1	once	TRBV2	TRBJ1-3
CATRKTAGNSNQPQHF	TGCGCCACCCGAAAGACGGCAGGGAATAGCAATCAGCCCCAGCATTTT	-	-	TRBV4-1	TRBJ1-5
CASSRLDRYNEQFF	TGCGCCAGCAGCCGGCTGGACAGATACAATGAGCAGTTCTTC	-	-	TRBV5-1	TRBJ2-1
CATFRVISDEQFF	TGTGCCACCTTTCGTGTTATTTCGGATGAGCAGTTCTTC	-	-	TRBV6-1	TRBJ2-1
CASSIVTGGRDTQYF	TGTGCCAGTAGTATAGTTACAGGGGGCAGAGATACGCAGTATTTT	TRBD1	-	TRBV19	TRBJ2-3
CASSLLSAGTSNQPQHF	TGTGCCAGCAGCTTACTTTCTGCGGGGACTAGCAATCAGCCCCAGCATTTT	-	-	TRBV7-6	TRBJ1-5
CASSQEQGAYEQYF	TGCGCCAGCAGCCAAGAACAGGGGGCCTACGAGCAGTACTTC	TRBD1	-	TRBV4-3	TRBJ2-7
CASSIPGRNRGNTIYF	TGTGCCAGTAGTATCCCGGGCAGAAACCGGGGAAACACCATATATTTT	-	-	TRBV19	TRBJ1-3
CASSKGSVSGANVLTF	TGTGCCAGCAGTAAGGGGAGCGTCTCTGGGGCCAACGTCCTGACTTTC	-	-	TRBV27	TRBJ2-6
CASSANTEAFF	TGTGCCAGCAGTGCAAACACTGAAGCTTTCTTT	-	few	TRBV2	TRBJ1-1
CASSLESRLALGWQYF	TGTGCCAGCAGCTTAGAGAGTAGACTAGCGTTGGGCTGGCAGTACTTC	TRBD2	-	TRBV7-6	TRBJ2-7